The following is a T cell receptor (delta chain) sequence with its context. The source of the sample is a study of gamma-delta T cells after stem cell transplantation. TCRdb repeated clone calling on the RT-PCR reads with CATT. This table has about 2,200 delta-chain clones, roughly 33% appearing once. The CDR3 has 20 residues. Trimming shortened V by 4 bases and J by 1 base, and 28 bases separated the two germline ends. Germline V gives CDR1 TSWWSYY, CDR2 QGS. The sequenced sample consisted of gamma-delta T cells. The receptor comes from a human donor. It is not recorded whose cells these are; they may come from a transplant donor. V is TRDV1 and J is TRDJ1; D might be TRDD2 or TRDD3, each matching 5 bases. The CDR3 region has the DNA TGTGCTCTTGGGGTATTTTCCTGGGCCCCTACTGACCCCACCACCGATAAACTCATCTTT. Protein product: CALGVFSWAPTDPTTDKLIF.